This TCR beta chain was sequenced for a study of OX40 agonist ivuxolimab in advanced cancers. Background on the study: Patients enrolled in dose escalation were diagnosed with hepatocellular carcinoma, melanoma, renal cell or head and neck cancer. Study findings and constraints: CD8+ T cells averaged more expanded clones than CD4+. Antigen specificity remained undetermined for the expanded peripheral T cells.

Comments on this clone: Its antigen is unidentified. Additional DNA sequences in this sample encode the identical CDR3.

This CDR3 has 13 amino acids. Trimming removed 2 bases from V and 3 bases from J, with 5 bases in between. Germline V gene sequence: CDR1 MNHEY, CDR2 SMNVEV (reference sequence). Measured with immunoSEQ multiplex PCR; TCRdb has only the in-frame clones, and not every one. In the table there are about 64,000 clones, approximately 92% of which are singletons. Sample: CD4+ or CD8+ T cells sorted from blood, taken in a trial of the OX40 agonist ivuxolimab. This receptor was identified in an adult with an advanced solid tumor such as melanoma, head and neck, liver or kidney cancer. The V gene is TRBV27, the J gene TRBJ2-1, with a possible D match to TRBD2 (5 bases). CDR3 residues: CASSLAGYNEQFF. In DNA form, the CDR3 reads TGTGCCAGCAGTTTAGCGGGCTACAATGAGCAGTTCTTC.